This record covers a single T cell receptor beta chain. Antigen: not known. This entry comes from a study of cytomegalovirus exposure and HLA in healthy donors. Study results and limitations: Sequencing artifact likely explains a cluster of highly shared sequence variants. Later work found that TCR association rates differed between HLA loci; DRB1 had the most and HLA-C the fewest.

The primer mix had 60 Vbeta and 13 Jbeta primers. The repertoire was sequenced with immunoSEQ multiplex PCR; TCRdb's copy has only in-frame clones and lacks some. The sample carries over 150,000 clones, 75% to 90% recorded once. CDR1 is SGHAT and CDR2 is FQNNGV in the germline V gene. The V gene lost 5 bases and the J gene lost 3 bases, with 12 bases spanning the gap. The CDR3 contains 14 residues. The TCR originated in a boy aged 5-17 years in good health and CMV-seronegative. Sequenced material: PBMCs. The chain carries TRBV11-2 and TRBJ2-3; D uncertain. The CDR3 nucleotides read TGTGCCAGCAGCAACTTAGTTTTTACAGATACGCAGTATTTT. It encodes CASSNLVFTDTQYF.